This is a list of T cell receptor beta chains from one sample in a study of vaccination and CD4 T cells after COVID-19. TCRdb reprocessed the PCR reads via MiXCR and lists one record per CDR3 protein. The sample includes some 29,000 distinct CDR3 sequences, under 65% of them seen just once. This specimen consisted of CD4+ T cells from blood, obtained about 7 months after SARS-CoV-2 vaccination. These receptors came from a human donor who had recovered from COVID-19. CDR3s include the opening cysteine and the closing phenylalanine or tryptophan. Each record gives: D gene, clone size, V gene, J gene, CDR3 DNA, CDR3 protein. A D gene is named only where the DNA matches it firmly. Expanded clones are given a class, and other clones once, few, many or no size at all.

D: TRBD2; size: -; V: TRBV20-1; J: TRBJ2-1; DNA: TGCAGTTCTTCTGGACTAGCGGGTAGTAGTGAGCAGTTCTTC; CDR3: CSSSGLAGSSEQFF
D: -; size: -; V: TRBV5-6; J: TRBJ2-1; DNA: TGTGCCAGCAGCTTGGTCGAGTATGAGCAGTTCTTC; CDR3: CASSLVEYEQFF
D: -; size: -; V: TRBV19; J: TRBJ2-1; DNA: TGTGCCAGTAGTAACGCGCTATCCTACAATGAGCAGTTCTTC; CDR3: CASSNALSYNEQFF
D: TRBD1; size: few; V: TRBV15; J: TRBJ2-1; DNA: TGTGCCACCAGCAGAGGGGACAGCATCTACAATGAGCAGTTCTTC; CDR3: CATSRGDSIYNEQFF
D: TRBD2; size: -; V: TRBV7-2; J: TRBJ2-7; DNA: TGTGCCAGCAGCAGGGGGACTAGCGGGGGCCCAGGCTACGAGCAGTACTTC; CDR3: CASSRGTSGGPGYEQYF
D: -; size: -; V: TRBV10-3; J: TRBJ2-7; DNA: TGTGCCACTGGGACAACGTTGGGTCCCCTTCCCTACGAGCAGTACTTC; CDR3: CATGTTLGPLPYEQYF
D: -; size: -; V: TRBV15; J: TRBJ2-7; DNA: TGTGCCACCAGCAGCACCGGGACCTCCTACGAGCAGTACTTC; CDR3: CATSSTGTSYEQYF
D: -; size: -; V: TRBV28; J: TRBJ2-5; DNA: TGTGCCATCTTCGGAGGGCCTGCGGAGACCCAGTACTTC; CDR3: CAIFGGPAETQYF
D: TRBD1; size: -; V: TRBV12-3/TRBV12-4; J: TRBJ2-7; DNA: TGTGCCAGCAGGAAGATGACAGGGTCCGAGCAGTACTTC; CDR3: CASRKMTGSEQYF
D: -; size: -; V: TRBV12-3/TRBV12-4; J: TRBJ1-5; DNA: TGTGCCAGCAGTTTAGGGACCGATCAGCCCCAGCATTTT; CDR3: CASSLGTDQPQHF
D: TRBD1; size: -; V: TRBV7-9; J: TRBJ1-1; DNA: TGTACCAGCAGCTTAGACCCGGGACAGGGACTGAACACTGAAGCTTTCTTT; CDR3: CTSSLDPGQGLNTEAFF
D: TRBD2; size: -; V: TRBV7-9; J: TRBJ2-5; DNA: TGTGCCAGCAGCAGGACTAGCGGGAGGGCCTATGCAAAAAAGACCCAGTACTTC; CDR3: CASSRTSGRAYAKKTQYF
D: -; size: -; V: TRBV20-1; J: TRBJ1-5; DNA: TGCAGTGCGGAGACGGGGAGGGCTCAGCCCCAGCATTTT; CDR3: CSAETGRAQPQHF
D: -; size: -; V: TRBV28; J: TRBJ2-6; DNA: TGTGCCAGCAGTCCCATACTGGCTGGGGCCAACGTCCTGACTTTC; CDR3: CASSPILAGANVLTF
D: -; size: -; V: TRBV24-1; J: TRBJ2-3; DNA: TGTGCCACCAGTGATTCCCGTCTTGTTGCCGCAGATACGCAGTATTTT; CDR3: CATSDSRLVAADTQYF
D: TRBD2; size: -; V: TRBV25-1; J: TRBJ2-5; DNA: TGTGCCAGCAGCAATAGCGGGGGGCCAGAGACCCAGTACTTC; CDR3: CASSNSGGPETQYF
D: -; size: -; V: TRBV4-1; J: TRBJ1-5; DNA: TGCGCCAGCAGCCGTGTGGGGTGGCAGCCCCAGCATTTT; CDR3: CASSRVGWQPQHF
D: TRBD2; size: -; V: TRBV7-8; J: TRBJ2-3; DNA: TGTGCCAGCAGCTACAGACTAGCGGGAGAAGTGATAGATACGCAGTATTTT; CDR3: CASSYRLAGEVIDTQYF
D: -; size: few; V: TRBV7-8; J: TRBJ1-5; DNA: TGTGCCAGCAGCTCTGACAGTAGCAATCAGCCCCAGCATTTT; CDR3: CASSSDSSNQPQHF
D: TRBD2; size: -; V: TRBV19; J: TRBJ2-1; DNA: TGTGCCAGTAGTAGGACGGGAGGGGTAGCGGAGCAGTTCTTC; CDR3: CASSRTGGVAEQFF
D: -; size: -; V: TRBV7-3; J: TRBJ2-5; DNA: TGTGCCAGCAGCTTCAGGGGCCAATCCCAAGAGACCCAGTACTTC; CDR3: CASSFRGQSQETQYF
D: -; size: -; V: TRBV7-9; J: TRBJ1-1; DNA: TGTGCCAGCAGCTTAGGCTCGAACACTGAAGCTTTCTTT; CDR3: CASSLGSNTEAFF
D: -; size: -; V: TRBV2; J: TRBJ2-5; DNA: TGTGCCAGCAGTGAAGTGGTAGGGAGAGAGACCCAGTACTTC; CDR3: CASSEVVGRETQYF
D: TRBD2; size: -; V: TRBV2; J: TRBJ2-5; DNA: TGTGCCAGCCTGCTAGCGGACCTACAAGAGACCCAGTACTTC; CDR3: CASLLADLQETQYF
D: -; size: -; V: TRBV18; J: TRBJ2-7; DNA: TGTGCCAGCTCACGGGACATCGGATACGAGCAGTACTTC; CDR3: CASSRDIGYEQYF
D: TRBD2; size: -; V: TRBV29-1; J: TRBJ2-5; DNA: TGCAGCGTTGAAGGTGGACGGGGGGGGGAGACCCAGTACTTC; CDR3: CSVEGGRGGETQYF
D: TRBD1; size: -; V: TRBV6-1; J: TRBJ2-7; DNA: TGTGCCAGCAGTCGACAGGGGGCTACCTCCTACGAGCAGTACTTC; CDR3: CASSRQGATSYEQYF
D: -; size: -; V: TRBV20-1; J: TRBJ2-5; DNA: TGCAGTGCTAGAAAAGAAGAGACCCAGTACTTC; CDR3: CSARKEETQYF
D: TRBD1; size: few; V: TRBV7-3; J: TRBJ2-3; DNA: TGTGCCAGCAGCTTCCAGACAGGGGACGCGCAGTATTTT; CDR3: CASSFQTGDAQYF
D: TRBD1; size: once; V: TRBV28; J: TRBJ1-5; DNA: TGTGCCAGCAGTGTCGACAGGGCGGATGGTCAGCCCCAGCATTTT; CDR3: CASSVDRADGQPQHF
D: TRBD1; size: -; V: TRBV20-1; J: TRBJ1-5; DNA: TGCAGTGGCCTAACAGGGGTTCATCAGCCCCAGCATTTT; CDR3: CSGLTGVHQPQHF
D: -; size: few; V: TRBV6-1; J: TRBJ1-1; DNA: TGTGCCAGCAGTGAATTCCCCCGGGACGTCTTCTCTGAAGCTTTCTTT; CDR3: CASSEFPRDVFSEAFF
D: -; size: -; V: TRBV7-2; J: TRBJ2-7; DNA: TGTGCCAGCAGCTTAGCGTACCTAACAGTAGGCTACGAGCAGTACTTC; CDR3: CASSLAYLTVGYEQYF
D: TRBD1; size: -; V: TRBV7-2; J: TRBJ2-5; DNA: TGTGCCAGCAGCTCGCCGGACAGGGGGTCAGAGACCCAGTACTTC; CDR3: CASSSPDRGSETQYF
D: -; size: -; V: TRBV19; J: TRBJ1-2; DNA: TGTGCCAGTGGTAAGGACTATGGCTACACCTTC; CDR3: CASGKDYGYTF
D: TRBD1; size: -; V: TRBV7-9; J: TRBJ2-3; DNA: TGTGCCAGCAGCTTAGGGGGGACAGGGGGCAGCACAGATACGCAGTATTTT; CDR3: CASSLGGTGGSTDTQYF
D: -; size: -; V: TRBV7-9; J: TRBJ2-2; DNA: TGTGCCCGAGGACAGTCGAACACCGGGGAGCTGTTTTTT; CDR3: CARGQSNTGELFF
D: TRBD1; size: once; V: TRBV7-2; J: TRBJ1-1; DNA: TGTGCCAGCAGCTTGGCCAGGGGGCTTACTGGAGCTTTCTTT; CDR3: CASSLARGLTGAFF
D: -; size: -; V: TRBV7-6; J: TRBJ2-7; DNA: TGTGCCAGCAGCTTAGCCGGGGACACCTCCTACGAGCAGTACTTC; CDR3: CASSLAGDTSYEQYF
D: TRBD1; size: few; V: TRBV19; J: TRBJ2-1; DNA: TGTGCCAGTGAGGGACAGGGGGACAATTATGAGCAGTTCTTC; CDR3: CASEGQGDNYEQFF
D: -; size: -; V: TRBV28; J: TRBJ1-3; DNA: TGTGCCAGCTTAGTCCCTAACTCTGGAAACACCATATATTTT; CDR3: CASLVPNSGNTIYF
D: -; size: -; V: TRBV20-1; J: TRBJ1-1; DNA: TGCAGTGCTAGATCGGGGGGGAGTCGGACTGAAGCTTTCTTT; CDR3: CSARSGGSRTEAFF
D: TRBD1; size: -; V: TRBV28; J: TRBJ2-1; DNA: TGTGCCAGCAGTTTTTGGGACAGGGGGTCCTACAATGAGCAGTTCTTC; CDR3: CASSFWDRGSYNEQFF
D: -; size: -; V: TRBV4-1; J: TRBJ2-5; DNA: TGCGCCAGCAGCCAAGATTTCGAGACCCAGTACTTC; CDR3: CASSQDFETQYF
D: -; size: few; V: TRBV20-1; J: TRBJ1-2; DNA: TGCAGTGCCCCGCCAGTCGGCTATGGCTACACCTTC; CDR3: CSAPPVGYGYTF
D: -; size: -; V: TRBV15; J: TRBJ2-7; DNA: TGTGCCACCAGCAGAGATAGCGGCTTTCCCCCCTACGAGCAGTACTTC; CDR3: CATSRDSGFPPYEQYF
D: -; size: few; V: TRBV20-1; J: TRBJ2-3; DNA: TGCAGTGCTAGTCGGCAGGGTATGGGCACAGATACGCAGTATTTT; CDR3: CSASRQGMGTDTQYF
D: TRBD2; size: -; V: TRBV24-1; J: TRBJ2-1; DNA: TGTGCCACCAGTATTGGCGGGAGTTACAATGAGCAGTTCTTC; CDR3: CATSIGGSYNEQFF
D: -; size: -; V: TRBV20-1; J: TRBJ2-7; DNA: TGCAGTGCTTCCCGATTCCAAAGCTCCTACGAGCAGTACTTC; CDR3: CSASRFQSSYEQYF
D: -; size: -; V: TRBV15; J: TRBJ2-1; DNA: TGTGCCACCGGCCTAGGTGAGCAGTTCTTC; CDR3: CATGLGEQFF
D: -; size: few; V: TRBV7-6; J: TRBJ2-5; DNA: TGTGCCAGCAGCTTTCCAAAAGGCCAGGGGACCCAGTACTTC; CDR3: CASSFPKGQGTQYF
D: TRBD1; size: -; V: TRBV6-1; J: TRBJ2-5; DNA: TGTGCCAGCACTTCGACAGGGTACCAAGAGACCCAGTACTTC; CDR3: CASTSTGYQETQYF
D: -; size: -; V: TRBV5-4; J: TRBJ2-7; DNA: TGTGCCAGCAGCTTGGACGCGGCGACCTACGAGCAGTACTTC; CDR3: CASSLDAATYEQYF
D: -; size: -; V: TRBV28; J: TRBJ2-3; DNA: TGTGCCAGCTCCGACGGTGGGGGGCCCACAGATACGCAGTATTTT; CDR3: CASSDGGGPTDTQYF
D: -; size: -; V: TRBV7-3; J: TRBJ1-1; DNA: TGTGCCAGCAGCGGAGGACCGAACACTGAAGCTTTCTTT; CDR3: CASSGGPNTEAFF
D: TRBD2; size: -; V: TRBV7-9; J: TRBJ2-1; DNA: TGTGCCAGCAGCCTTGGACTAGCGGGAAATGAGCAGTTCTTC; CDR3: CASSLGLAGNEQFF
D: -; size: -; V: TRBV20-1; J: TRBJ2-2; DNA: TGCAGTGCTAGACCGGGGACAACCCTGACCGGGGAGCTGTTTTTT; CDR3: CSARPGTTLTGELFF
D: -; size: -; V: TRBV18; J: TRBJ2-5; DNA: TGTGCCAGCTCACCCCCGGGGGGCGCGGAGACCCAGTACTTC; CDR3: CASSPPGGAETQYF
D: TRBD2; size: -; V: TRBV28; J: TRBJ2-7; DNA: TGTGCCAGCAGTTTAAGAGGGGAGGGGAGCTACGTGCAGTACTTC; CDR3: CASSLRGEGSYVQYF